The clone carrying this T cell receptor (beta chain) appeared a single time. These data belong to a study of T cell changes during pregnancy in multiple sclerosis. CDR1 and CDR2 from the germline V gene are SGHDT and YYEEEE. V shed 0 bases and J shed 9 bases, with 12 bases lying between them. The CDR3 is 13 residues long. Sequenced by immunoSEQ multiplex PCR; TCRdb stores in-frame clones only, minus some. The table includes more than 35,000 clones, about 90% detected once. This sequence joins TRBV5-6 and TRBJ2-5; D uncertain. The sample in question was CD8+ T cells from peripheral blood mononuclear cells, obtained after pregnancy. This TCR came from a female donor with multiple sclerosis, enrolled in a pregnancy study. The CDR3 DNA is TGTGCCAGCAGCTTGGAGGTTCGGGTGCCCCAGTACTTC. Protein: CASSLEVRVPQYF.